The subject of this entry is one TCR beta chain. Followed over time, Seattle patients had been enrolled while infection was active. The data stem from a study of blood T cell repertoires in COVID-19. Turning to the study itself: Acute and convalescent COVID-19 specimens originated in the United States, Italy and Spain. The analysed material was cDNA or gDNA that came from T cells, B-cell-depleted T cells, or PBMCs.

In the original processing: Amplifying reference gene primers gave estimates of nucleated cell counts. Sequencing used immunoSEQ multiplex PCR; TCRdb keeps in-frame clones, though not all of them. The D gene and trimming were derived from the DNA, and the V and J assignments and clone size from that table. The sample has some 400,000 clones, about 87% seen once. Sequenced: peripheral blood. The clonotype comes from a woman in her sixties or seventies with COVID-19, enrolled during active disease.

The chain's CDR3 is CASSQVLRGAGYTF. CDR3 in DNA: TGTGCCAGCAGCCAAGTTCTCCGGGGGGCTGGCTACACCTTC. The V gene is TRBV3-1 (or the pseudogene TRBV3-2), the J gene TRBJ1-2, with D possibly TRBD1 on 6 matching bases. The CDR3 runs 14 residues. The V gene lost 1 base and the J gene lost 7 bases, with 13 bases spanning the gap. Germline V gene lookup returns CDR1 LGHDT and CDR2 YNNKEL (reference sequence).